This TCR beta chain stems from a study of beta chain features in type 1 diabetes. There was one heparinised blood draw per donor, averaging around 0.11 L. Investigators reverse transcribed all isolated RNA, so they sequenced expressed TCRB transcripts. There were 3.4 million or so reads on average in the naive, central memory and regulatory T cell samples. Clones were sequenced by immunoSEQ multiplex PCR, and TCRdb holds only the in-frame ones, with some missing. The sample yields 390,000 or so clones, about 15% seen once. Study-wide findings and caveats: Among patients, naive, central memory and Treg TCRB repertoires appeared more similar than among healthy donors.

As regards this clone: What it recognizes is unknown.

Sequencing was carried out using naive CD4+ T cells from blood. The origin of this receptor is a man aged 30-40 years in good health.

As DNA, the CDR3 is TGTGCCAGCAGACGGACTAGCGGATATGAGCAGTTCTTC. Translated: CASRRTSGYEQFF. J is TRBJ2-1 and V is TRBV27, with 10 bases aligning to TRBD2. With 6 bases clipped from V and 8 bases from J, the junction kept 4 bases outside the gene matches. The CDR3 covers 13 residues. Germline V gene sequence: CDR1 MNHEY, CDR2 SMNVEV (reference sequence).